The clone carrying this TCR beta chain was recorded at least ten times. Its antigen is not known. Patients aged 18 to 65 had newly diagnosed hyperthyroidism of under 2 months' duration. The data were taken from a study of T cells in Graves' hyperthyroidism and ophthalmopathy. Overall study: Peripheral blood was collected at initial diagnosis, before any treatment. Overall study findings and caveats: Clonotypes that were expanded in thyroid above 0.001 mostly appeared in blood too.

Trimming pared 5 bases from V and 5 bases from J, leaving 14 bases between. Germline V gene sequence: CDR1 SGHRS, CDR2 YFSETQ. This CDR3 comprises 14 residues. Researchers took RNA transcripts and amplified the TCR beta CDR3 regions from them. The TCR CDR3 was amplified in a first-round RT-PCR using the HTBI primer set. TCRdb re-derived calls from the multiplex PCR reads in MiXCR, one entry per CDR3 protein. Of a few hundred thousand distinct CDR3 sequences in the sample, 15% were seen once. This receptor was taken from a woman aged 25 to 45 with Graves' hyperthyroidism. The sequencing input was blood. This sequence joins TRBV5-1 and TRBJ2-1; D possibly corresponds to TRBD2 (5 bases). The DNA of the CDR3 is TGCGCCAGCAGAACCTGGACGGGAAACAATGAGCAGTTCTTC. This encodes CASRTWTGNNEQFF.